Shown below are 19 T cell receptor beta chains from a single sample sequenced in a study of CD8 T cells in ankylosing spondylitis. Each CDR3 protein is one row after TCRdb ran MiXCR on the 5' RACE reads. The profile shows more than 250,000 distinct CDR3 sequences, 11% of them singletons. Sample: blood, either unsorted or a sorted T cell fraction (not recorded which). The receptors were sampled from a female donor with ankylosing spondylitis or in good health (not recorded which).

This sequence joins TRBV10-2 and TRBJ2-7, with 10 bases that match TRBD1. The V gene's germline CDR1 is WSHSY and CDR2 SAAADI. The length of the CDR3 is 14 residues. J was trimmed by 6 bases and V by 9 bases; bases with no gene match: 11. CDR3 sequence: CASLSPTGGGEQYF. Written as DNA, the CDR3 is TGCGCCAGTCTATCTCCGACAGGGGGCGGCGAGCAGTACTTC.

The table lists this clonotype with many counts. The rearrangement uses TRBV7-9 and TRBJ1-6; weak D call: TRBD1 (5 bases). Trimming removed 3 bases from V and 5 bases from J, with 8 bases in between. Germline V CDR1 and CDR2: SEHNR, FQNEAQ (reference sequence). This CDR3 has 14 residues. CDR3 nucleotide sequence: TGTGCCAGCAGCTTGGGGGGAAATAATTCACCCCTCCACTTT. Encoded protein: CASSLGGNNSPLHF.

This clonotype turned up a few times. V usage is TRBV27 and J usage is TRBJ2-3; D unclear. This CDR3 contains 15 residues. V lost 2 bases, J lost 1 base, and 10 bases lay in between. Per germline, CDR1 MNHEY and CDR2 SMNVEV (reference sequence). The CDR3 loop reads CASSLLLDRTDTQYF. As DNA, the CDR3 is TGTGCCAGCAGTTTACTCCTCGACCGCACAGATACGCAGTATTTT.

This clonotype was counted ten times or more. The chain links TRBV5-1 to TRBJ1-1; D gene unclear. The V gene lost 4 bases and the J gene lost 1 base, with 11 bases spanning the gap. This CDR3 is built from 14 residues. Germline V gene lookup returns CDR1 SGHRS and CDR2 YFSETQ. This CDR3 is CASSPSEGNTEAFF. CDR3 bases: TGCGCCAGCAGCCCGTCGGAGGGGAACACTGAAGCTTTCTTT.

The chain has TRBV11-2 and TRBJ2-5, with a weak D call TRBD1 (6 bases). Germline V gene sequence: CDR1 SGHAT, CDR2 FQNNGV. The CDR3 length is 15 residues. V was trimmed by 4 bases and J by 2 bases, leaving 14 bases between them. The CDR3 region is CASSSGQTQQETQYF. CDR3 in DNA: TGTGCCAGCAGCTCCGGACAGACGCAACAAGAGACCCAGTACTTC.

This clonotype has ten or more counts. The chain links TRBV5-6 to TRBJ2-3; 7 nucleotides agree with TRBD1. CDR3 length: 15 amino acids. The trim removed 4 bases at V and 2 bases at J, leaving 7 bases unmatched. The germline CDR1 and CDR2 sequences are SGHDT and YYEEEE. CDR3 amino acids: CASSNGQAHTDTQYF. The CDR3 DNA reads TGTGCCAGCAGCAACGGACAGGCCCACACAGATACGCAGTATTTT.

This clonotype has just a few counts. V and J are TRBV7-8 and TRBJ2-7, with 7 bases aligning to TRBD1. This CDR3 is built from 13 residues. The V and J ends lost 5 bases and 4 bases, in that order; junction bases with no gene match: 5. The V gene's germline CDR1 is SGHVS and CDR2 FQNEAQ. DNA for the CDR3: TGTGCCAGCAGCATAACAGGGGTATACGAGCAGTACTTC. Its translation: CASSITGVYEQYF.

This clonotype was seen only a few times. This chain connects TRBV9 to TRBJ2-1, with a weak D call TRBD1 (8 bases). Trimming removed 3 bases from V and 5 bases from J, with 15 bases in between. Germline CDR1 SGDLS, CDR2 YYNGEE. This CDR3 is built from 15 residues. The CDR3 loop reads CASSEWGGQDNEQFF. CDR3 bases: TGTGCCAGCAGCGAGTGGGGGGGACAGGACAATGAGCAGTTCTTC. Based on the CDR3 plus reference TRBV9 and TRBJ2-1, the full variable domain is DSGVTQTPKHLITATGQRVTLRCSPRSGDLSVYWYQQSLDQGLQFLIQYYNGEERAKGNILERFSAQQFPDLHSELNLSSLELGDSALYFCASSEWGGQDNEQFFGPGTRLTVL.

At least ten counts were recorded for this clonotype. The gene calls are TRBV5-6 and TRBJ2-2, with D possibly matching TRBD2 (6 bases). With 6 bases removed from V and 4 bases from J, the gap between germline ends came to 19 bases. The germline gives CDR1 SGHDT, CDR2 YYEEEE. This CDR3 spans 16 amino acids. CDR3 sequence (DNA): TGTGCCAGCACCACCGCGGGAAGGCACTTCACCGGGGAGCTGTTTTTT. It specifies CASTTAGRHFTGELFF.

This clonotype was found many times. The chain couples TRBV5-6 to TRBJ2-5; possible D gene TRBD2, 6 bases. CDR1 is SGHDT, CDR2 YYEEEE, per germline. The V end was cut by 2 bases, the J end by 1 base, with 9 bases between. This CDR3 comprises 14 residues. In DNA, the CDR3 is TGTGCCAGCAGCTTCGCGGGGCTCCAAGAGACCCAGTACTTC. Its protein product is CASSFAGLQETQYF.

Many counts were recorded for this clonotype. The gene calls are TRBV7-3 and TRBJ1-1, with 8 bases that match TRBD1. The V gene's germline CDR1 is SGHTA and CDR2 FQGTGA. V shed 0 bases, J shed 0 bases, and the junction held 3 bases outside the gene matches. The CDR3 is 16 residues long. The CDR3 DNA reads TGTGCCAGCAGCTTAACCGGGACAGGCATGAACACTGAAGCTTTCTTT. This gives the protein CASSLTGTGMNTEAFF.

The table lists this clonotype with many counts. CDR3 sequence: CSARGGVNSYEQYF. The CDR3 DNA follows: TGCAGTGCTAGAGGCGGAGTCAACTCCTACGAGCAGTACTTC. V is TRBV20-1 and J is TRBJ2-7, with D unresolved. V lost 1 base to trimming and J lost 0 bases, with 10 bases between them. This CDR3 has 14 residues. Germline V lookup: CDR1 DFQATT, CDR2 SNEGSKA (reference sequence).

This clonotype has ten or more counts. V usage is TRBV20-1 and J usage is TRBJ2-3; TRBD2 is a possible D gene (6 bases). This CDR3 is 13 amino acids long. The V gene's germline CDR1 is DFQATT and CDR2 SNEGSKA (reference sequence). The germline V and J ends were trimmed by 5 bases and 0 bases, with 9 bases remaining between them. In nucleotides, the CDR3 is TGCAGTGCTGAGACTAGTAGCACAGATACGCAGTATTTT. It translates to CSAETSSTDTQYF.

This clonotype was seen ten or more times. The J gene is TRBJ2-5, the V gene TRBV20-1; D might be TRBD2 (7 bases). V lost 0 bases to trimming and J lost 3 bases, with 14 bases between them. This CDR3 spans 15 amino acids. The V gene's germline CDR1 is DFQATT and CDR2 SNEGSKA (reference sequence). As DNA, the CDR3 is TGCAGTGCTAGAGATTTCGGGGGGCGAGAAGAGACCCAGTACTTC. Amino acids: CSARDFGGREETQYF.

The DNA of the CDR3 is TGCGCCAGCAGCTTCTCACCCGGGGGCTCCCCCTACGAGCAGTACTTC. It encodes CASSFSPGGSPYEQYF. V usage is TRBV5-1 and J usage is TRBJ2-7; D possibly uses TRBD1 or TRBD2 (6 bases each). The germline CDR1 and CDR2 sequences are SGHRS and YFSETQ. The CDR3 has 16 residues. Trimming took 2 bases from V and 2 from J, leaving 17 bases between them.

This clonotype was observed many times. The chain recombines TRBV7-9 with TRBJ2-1; TRBD1 aligns across 8 bases. The CDR3 is made up of 14 amino acids. Germline V gives CDR1 SEHNR, CDR2 FQNEAQ (reference sequence). The trim removed 5 bases at V and 7 bases at J, leaving 7 bases unmatched. CDR3 DNA: TGTGCCAGCAGCCCAACAGGGGGGAAAAATGAGCAGTTCTTC. Protein: CASSPTGGKNEQFF.

This clonotype was observed at least ten times. The CDR3 DNA sequence: TGCGCCAGCAGCTTGGGGGACAGGGGGAATCAGCCCCAGCATTTT. Its protein product is CASSLGDRGNQPQHF. The chain recombines TRBV5-1 with TRBJ1-5, with 11 bases that match TRBD1. The CDR3 sequence is 15 residues long. From germline, CDR1 is SGHRS and CDR2 YFSETQ. V dropped 0 bases and J dropped 4; count of bases not matched to a gene: 0.

This clonotype was counted only a few times. V gene TRBV5-1 combines with J gene TRBJ1-2; TRBD1 matches at 8 bases. V dropped 4 bases and J dropped 4; count of bases not matched to a gene: 6. The CDR3 is made up of 14 amino acids. Per the germline V gene, CDR1 is SGHRS and CDR2 is YFSETQ. CDR3 bases: TGCGCCAGCAGCGTGGGACAGGCCAGCTATGGCTACACCTTC. Translating it yields CASSVGQASYGYTF.

This clonotype was found many times. The V and J genes are TRBV20-1 and TRBJ1-1; no clear D gene. Germline-derived CDR1 and CDR2 are DFQATT and SNEGSKA (reference sequence). This CDR3 is built from 12 residues. The germline V and J ends were trimmed by 6 bases and 0 bases, with 8 bases remaining between them. The CDR3 loop reads CSAPRVNTEAFF. In nucleotides, the CDR3 is TGCAGTGCACCCCGGGTGAACACTGAAGCTTTCTTT.